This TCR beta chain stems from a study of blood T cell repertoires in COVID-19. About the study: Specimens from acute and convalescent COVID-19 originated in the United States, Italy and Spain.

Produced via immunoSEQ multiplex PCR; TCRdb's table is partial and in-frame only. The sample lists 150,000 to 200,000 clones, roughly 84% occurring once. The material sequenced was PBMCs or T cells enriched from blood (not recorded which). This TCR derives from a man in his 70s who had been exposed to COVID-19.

The CDR3 nucleotides read TGTGCCAGCAGCAAAGCGCTCGGACAGGGGTCCCACGAGCAGTACTTC. It codes for CASSKALGQGSHEQYF. The chain carries TRBV21-1 and TRBJ2-7; the D segment call TRBD1 is taken from the table without a DNA check. TRBV21-1 is an annotated pseudogene. The CDR3 consists of 16 residues.